This T cell receptor (beta chain) was recovered during a study of tumor-infiltrating lymphocytes in primary liver carcinoma. A remark on this clonotype: Its antigen is unidentified. The junction and the germline gene differ at one end; a read error may be behind it.

Findings and limits, study-wide: Just around 8-24% of top clones spanned all five tumor regions.

Germline loops: CDR1 SGHAT, CDR2 FQNNGV. The CDR3 totals 18 residues. The source material, 20-30 mg of unsorted bulk tissue, was used to co-extract RNA and DNA. A primer in the constant region served to generate TCR beta cDNA from 500 to 600 ng of total RNA. TCR beta libraries came from three nested multiplex PCR rounds using slightly modified ARM-PCR. A C-beta reverse primer was combined with TRBV1-TRBV30 forward primers in the first two PCR rounds, and each round had ten to eleven cycles. MiXCR, applied by TCRdb to the multiplex PCR reads, yields one record per CDR3 protein. The sample has some 94,000 distinct CDR3 sequences; approximately 68% are singletons.

The specimen sequenced was liver tumor tissue from sampling region 5. Documented subset: tumor region T5, tumor centre. The TCR sequence derives from a woman aged 55 to 70 with primary liver carcinoma and hepatitis B virus infection. This chain links TRBV11-2 with TRBJ2-7; 7 bases fit TRBD2. The CDR3, as DNA: TGTGCCAGCAGCCCCTGGGGGACTATCGGGGGGAGGTCCTACGTGCAGTACTTC. Residues: CASSPWGTIGGRSYVQYF.